Listed below are T cell receptor beta chains from one sample, sequenced in a study of memory CD4+ T cells and cytomegalovirus serostatus. The method was immunoSEQ multiplex PCR; TCRdb's version includes in-frame clones alone and lacks a portion of them. The data show around 57,000 clones, around 82% seen once. The source material was memory CD4+ T cells from blood. The receptor source for this set is an adult in good health and CMV-seronegative. Some clones in this sample may be carry-over from other donors' samples. The CDR3 runs from the conserved cysteine through the conserved F or W. Fields, in order: D gene, V gene, clone size, J gene, CDR3 DNA, CDR3 protein. The D gene is left open where the match is weak. Rows may omit the clone size; those that give it use once, few, many or a size class.

d_gene: -
v_gene: TRBV9
abundance: -
j_gene: TRBJ2-3
CDR3nt: TGTGCCAGCAGCGTAGGATCTGGTAGCACAGATACGCAGTATTTT
CDR3aa: CASSVGSGSTDTQYF

d_gene: TRBD1
v_gene: TRBV30
abundance: few
j_gene: TRBJ1-5
CDR3nt: TGTGCCTGGAACCGGGGACAGAATCAGCCCCAGCATTTT
CDR3aa: CAWNRGQNQPQHF

d_gene: -
v_gene: TRBV9
abundance: -
j_gene: TRBJ2-5
CDR3nt: TGTGCCAGCAGCTCCTACCCCAGGGAGACCCAGTACTTC
CDR3aa: CASSSYPRETQYF

d_gene: -
v_gene: TRBV11-2
abundance: few
j_gene: TRBJ2-3
CDR3nt: TGTGCCAGCAGTTCATATCGTGGCGGACTTAGCAACACAGATACGCAGTATTTT
CDR3aa: CASSSYRGGLSNTDTQYF

d_gene: -
v_gene: TRBV29-1
abundance: -
j_gene: TRBJ2-3
CDR3nt: TGCAGCGTTGCAAGGGGCACAGATACGCAGTATTTT
CDR3aa: CSVARGTDTQYF

d_gene: TRBD1
v_gene: TRBV7-9
abundance: -
j_gene: TRBJ2-5
CDR3nt: TGTGCCAGCGGGAAGGGGGACAGGGGTCATCAAGAGACCCAGTACTTC
CDR3aa: CASGKGDRGHQETQYF

d_gene: -
v_gene: TRBV4-2
abundance: -
j_gene: TRBJ2-7
CDR3nt: TGTGCCAGCAGCGAAGGAGCCTACGAGCAGTACTTC
CDR3aa: CASSEGAYEQYF

d_gene: -
v_gene: TRBV28
abundance: -
j_gene: TRBJ2-2
CDR3nt: TGTGCCAGCAGTTTAGGGCCCGCGAACACCGGGGAGCTGTTTTTT
CDR3aa: CASSLGPANTGELFF

d_gene: -
v_gene: TRBV27
abundance: -
j_gene: TRBJ1-5
CDR3nt: TGTGCCAGCAGTTTATCTTCGCTTCAGCCCCAGCATTTT
CDR3aa: CASSLSSLQPQHF

d_gene: -
v_gene: TRBV28
abundance: -
j_gene: TRBJ1-1
CDR3nt: TGTGCCAGCAGTTTTCGGGCAGGGCGCACCGGAAGCACTGAAGCTTTCTTT
CDR3aa: CASSFRAGRTGSTEAFF

d_gene: -
v_gene: TRBV4-1
abundance: -
j_gene: TRBJ1-5
CDR3nt: TGCGCCAGCAGCCAAGTGAATCCGATAGGGACGAATCAGCCCCAGCATTTT
CDR3aa: CASSQVNPIGTNQPQHF

d_gene: -
v_gene: TRBV23-1
abundance: -
j_gene: TRBJ1-6
CDR3nt: TGCGCCAGCAGTCAATCGAATACAGCCACCAATTCACCCCTCCACTTT
CDR3aa: CASSQSNTATNSPLHF

d_gene: -
v_gene: TRBV28
abundance: -
j_gene: TRBJ2-7
CDR3nt: TGTGCCAGCAGTTTAGTGGCAGGGCGTGGTATGAGATCCTACGAGCAGTACTTC
CDR3aa: CASSLVAGRGMRSYEQYF

d_gene: -
v_gene: TRBV2
abundance: -
j_gene: TRBJ1-1
CDR3nt: TGTGCCAGCAGTCCCACCGCGGGAGCTTTCTTT
CDR3aa: CASSPTAGAFF

d_gene: TRBD2
v_gene: TRBV28
abundance: -
j_gene: TRBJ2-1
CDR3nt: TGTGCCAGCAATACGGGGGGCAATGAGCAGTTCTTC
CDR3aa: CASNTGGNEQFF

d_gene: TRBD1
v_gene: TRBV6-5
abundance: -
j_gene: TRBJ2-1
CDR3nt: TGTGCCAGCAGTTACTCTACGACAGGGGAATTGTTCTTC
CDR3aa: CASSYSTTGELFF

d_gene: TRBD1
v_gene: TRBV7-9
abundance: -
j_gene: TRBJ1-1
CDR3nt: TGTGCCAGCAGCTTCTACGTGGGGAGGACAGGGCAGAACACTGAAGCTTTCTTT
CDR3aa: CASSFYVGRTGQNTEAFF

d_gene: -
v_gene: TRBV5-6
abundance: -
j_gene: TRBJ1-3
CDR3nt: TGTGCCAGCAGCTCCCGGACCTGGGGAAACACCATATATTTT
CDR3aa: CASSSRTWGNTIYF

d_gene: -
v_gene: TRBV5-5
abundance: -
j_gene: TRBJ1-6
CDR3nt: TGTGCCAGCAGCTTGGGACAGGCGGGATCACCCCTCCACTTT
CDR3aa: CASSLGQAGSPLHF

d_gene: TRBD1
v_gene: TRBV2
abundance: -
j_gene: TRBJ1-5
CDR3nt: TGTGCCAGCAGCCTACAGGGGGGAAATAATCAGCCCCAGCATTTT
CDR3aa: CASSLQGGNNQPQHF

d_gene: -
v_gene: TRBV7-2
abundance: -
j_gene: TRBJ1-4
CDR3nt: TGTGCCAGCAGAGAAGGGAGTCTAAGGGAAAAACTGTTTTTT
CDR3aa: CASREGSLREKLFF

d_gene: TRBD1
v_gene: TRBV7-9
abundance: -
j_gene: TRBJ1-4
CDR3nt: TGTGCCAGCAGGCTAGACAGGGCTAATGAAAAACTGTTTTTT
CDR3aa: CASRLDRANEKLFF

d_gene: -
v_gene: TRBV28
abundance: -
j_gene: TRBJ1-4
CDR3nt: TGTGCCAGCAGTCGGACAGCCGGTAATGAAAAACTGTTTTTT
CDR3aa: CASSRTAGNEKLFF

d_gene: -
v_gene: TRBV11-2
abundance: medium-sized
j_gene: TRBJ1-1
CDR3nt: TGTGCCAGCAGCCCCGGTTGGGGCACTGAAGCTTTCTTT
CDR3aa: CASSPGWGTEAFF

d_gene: -
v_gene: TRBV5-4
abundance: -
j_gene: TRBJ2-3
CDR3nt: TGTGCCAGCAGCTTGGGTGAGGGCACCACAGATACGCAGTATTTT
CDR3aa: CASSLGEGTTDTQYF

d_gene: TRBD1
v_gene: TRBV2
abundance: -
j_gene: TRBJ2-4
CDR3nt: TGTGCCAGCAGTGCCATGCGGGACAGGGTTGGAACCAAAAACATTCAGTACTTC
CDR3aa: CASSAMRDRVGTKNIQYF

d_gene: -
v_gene: TRBV28
abundance: -
j_gene: TRBJ1-2
CDR3nt: TGTGCCAGCAGTCCTGGGGGACGCACCTATGGCTACACCTTC
CDR3aa: CASSPGGRTYGYTF

d_gene: TRBD1
v_gene: TRBV12-5
abundance: few
j_gene: TRBJ1-2
CDR3nt: TGTGCTAGTGGTTGGGGGACAGACTATGGCTACACCTTC
CDR3aa: CASGWGTDYGYTF

d_gene: TRBD1
v_gene: TRBV18
abundance: few
j_gene: TRBJ1-1
CDR3nt: TGTGCCAGCTCACCAACCGGGACAGCTAACCTCGAAGCTTTCTTT
CDR3aa: CASSPTGTANLEAFF

d_gene: TRBD1
v_gene: TRBV11-2
abundance: -
j_gene: TRBJ2-6
CDR3nt: TGTGCCAGCAGCCAGGGGACAGACGTGGGGGCCAACGTCCTGACTTTC
CDR3aa: CASSQGTDVGANVLTF